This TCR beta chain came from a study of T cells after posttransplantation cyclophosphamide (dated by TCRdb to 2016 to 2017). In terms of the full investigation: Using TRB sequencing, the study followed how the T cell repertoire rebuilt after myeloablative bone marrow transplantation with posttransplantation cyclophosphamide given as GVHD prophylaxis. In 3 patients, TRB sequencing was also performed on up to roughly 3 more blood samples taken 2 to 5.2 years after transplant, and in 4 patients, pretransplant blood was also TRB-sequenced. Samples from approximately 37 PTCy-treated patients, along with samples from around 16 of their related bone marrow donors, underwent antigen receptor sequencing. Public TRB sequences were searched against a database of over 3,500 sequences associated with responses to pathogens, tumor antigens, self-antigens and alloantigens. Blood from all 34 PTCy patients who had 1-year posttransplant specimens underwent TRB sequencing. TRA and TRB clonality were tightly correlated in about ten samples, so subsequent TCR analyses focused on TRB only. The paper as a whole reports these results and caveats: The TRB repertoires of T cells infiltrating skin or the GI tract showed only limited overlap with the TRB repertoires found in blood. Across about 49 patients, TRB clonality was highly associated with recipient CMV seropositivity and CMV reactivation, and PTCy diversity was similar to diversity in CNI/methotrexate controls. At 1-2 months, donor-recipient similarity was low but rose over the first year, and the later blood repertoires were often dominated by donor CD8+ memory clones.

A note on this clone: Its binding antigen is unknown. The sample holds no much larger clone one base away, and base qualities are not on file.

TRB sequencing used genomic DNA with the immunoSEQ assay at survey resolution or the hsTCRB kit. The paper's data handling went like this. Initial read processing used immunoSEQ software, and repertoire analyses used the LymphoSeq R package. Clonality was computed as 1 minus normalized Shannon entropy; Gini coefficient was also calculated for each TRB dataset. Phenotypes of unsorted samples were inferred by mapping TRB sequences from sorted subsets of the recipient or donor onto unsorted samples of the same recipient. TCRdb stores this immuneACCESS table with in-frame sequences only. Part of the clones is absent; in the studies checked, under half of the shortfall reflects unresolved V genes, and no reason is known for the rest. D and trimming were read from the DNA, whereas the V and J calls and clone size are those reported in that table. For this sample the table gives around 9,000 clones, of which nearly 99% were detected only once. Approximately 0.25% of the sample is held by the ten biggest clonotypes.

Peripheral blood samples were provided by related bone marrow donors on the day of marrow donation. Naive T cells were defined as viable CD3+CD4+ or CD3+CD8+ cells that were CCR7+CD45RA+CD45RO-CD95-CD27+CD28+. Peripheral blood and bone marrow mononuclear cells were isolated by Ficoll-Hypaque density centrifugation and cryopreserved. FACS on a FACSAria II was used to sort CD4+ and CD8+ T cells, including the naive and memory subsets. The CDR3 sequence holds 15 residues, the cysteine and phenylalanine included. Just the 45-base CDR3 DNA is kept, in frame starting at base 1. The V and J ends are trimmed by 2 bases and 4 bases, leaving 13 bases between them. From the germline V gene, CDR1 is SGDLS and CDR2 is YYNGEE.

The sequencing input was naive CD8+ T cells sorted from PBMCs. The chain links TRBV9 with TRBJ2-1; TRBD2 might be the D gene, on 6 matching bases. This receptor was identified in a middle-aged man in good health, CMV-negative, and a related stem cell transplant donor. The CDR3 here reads CASSVRGTLYNEQFF. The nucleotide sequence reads TGTGCCAGCAGCGTTCGCGGGACCCTATACAATGAGCAGTTCTTC. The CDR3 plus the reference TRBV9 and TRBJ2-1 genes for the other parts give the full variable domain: DSGVTQTPKHLITATGQRVTLRCSPRSGDLSVYWYQQSLDQGLQFLIQYYNGEERAKGNILERFSAQQFPDLHSELNLSSLELGDSALYFCASSVRGTLYNEQFFGPGTRLTVL.